Listed below are T cell receptor beta chains from one sample, sequenced in a study of blood T cell repertoires in COVID-19. Repertoires were generated with immunoSEQ multiplex PCR, while TCRdb's copy carries only in-frame clones and drops some. This sample has about 70,000 clones, with just under 80% found just once. Sequencing input: peripheral blood. Source of these receptors: a woman aged 60-75 years with acute or convalescent COVID-19. Both conserved end residues are part of each CDR3. Each record gives: V gene, J gene, CDR3 length, clone size, D gene, CDR3 DNA, CDR3 protein. D genes are given only for firm matches. The size entry is marked missing in some rows and otherwise reads once, few, many or a size class.

V gene: TRBV28; J gene: TRBJ1-2; CDR3 length: 13; clone size: NA; D gene: NA; CDR3 DNA: TGTGCCAGCCAGGGATTTTTGGACTATGGCTACACCTTC; CDR3 protein: CASQGFLDYGYTF
V gene: TRBV7-3; J gene: TRBJ2-7; CDR3 length: 15; clone size: NA; D gene: TRBD1; CDR3 DNA: TGTGCCAGCAGCCCTCTAACAGGGGTTGCCCACGAGCAGTACTTC; CDR3 protein: CASSPLTGVAHEQYF
V gene: TRBV18; J gene: TRBJ2-7; CDR3 length: 13; clone size: NA; D gene: NA; CDR3 DNA: TGTGCCAGCTCACCGGCCTTTAACTACGAGCAGTACTTC; CDR3 protein: CASSPAFNYEQYF
V gene: TRBV6-4; J gene: TRBJ2-3; CDR3 length: 14; clone size: NA; D gene: NA; CDR3 DNA: TGTGCCAGCAGCCCGGGACTTATCACAGATACGCAGTATTTT; CDR3 protein: CASSPGLITDTQYF
V gene: TRBV4-1; J gene: TRBJ1-1; CDR3 length: 13; clone size: NA; D gene: NA; CDR3 DNA: TGCGCCAGCAGCCAAGACTTGGACTTTGAAGCTTTCTTT; CDR3 protein: CASSQDLDFEAFF
V gene: TRBV5-1; J gene: TRBJ2-2; CDR3 length: 15; clone size: few; D gene: NA; CDR3 DNA: TGCGCCAGCGGGAAACGTACAGGGTTCACCGGGGAGCTGTTTTTT; CDR3 protein: CASGKRTGFTGELFF
V gene: TRBV30; J gene: TRBJ2-2; CDR3 length: 14; clone size: NA; D gene: NA; CDR3 DNA: TGTGCCTGGAGCCGAATAGCGTACACCGGGGAGCTGTTTTTT; CDR3 protein: CAWSRIAYTGELFF
V gene: TRBV20-1; J gene: TRBJ1-2; CDR3 length: 14; clone size: once; D gene: NA; CDR3 DNA: TGCAGTGCTAGTCGGCAGGGCAAGGGTGATGGCTACACCTTC; CDR3 protein: CSASRQGKGDGYTF
V gene: TRBV10-3; J gene: TRBJ1-1; CDR3 length: 13; clone size: NA; D gene: NA; CDR3 DNA: TGTGCCATCAGTGAGTGGAGGGGCCCTGAAGCTTTCTTT; CDR3 protein: CAISEWRGPEAFF
V gene: TRBV7-9; J gene: TRBJ1-2; CDR3 length: 12; clone size: NA; D gene: NA; CDR3 DNA: TGTGCCAGCAGCTTAGGACTGTTTGGCTACACCTTC; CDR3 protein: CASSLGLFGYTF
V gene: TRBV5-6; J gene: TRBJ1-2; CDR3 length: 15; clone size: NA; D gene: TRBD1; CDR3 DNA: TGTGCCAGCAGGGACAGGAGAAGGGCCTTTGGAGGCTACACCTTC; CDR3 protein: CASRDRRRAFGGYTF
V gene: TRBV5-1; J gene: TRBJ1-1; CDR3 length: 14; clone size: once; D gene: NA; CDR3 DNA: TGCGCCAGCAGCCTGGGACACCAGAACACTGAAGCTTTCTTT; CDR3 protein: CASSLGHQNTEAFF
V gene: TRBV14; J gene: TRBJ1-3; CDR3 length: 16; clone size: NA; D gene: NA; CDR3 DNA: TGTGCCAGCAGCCTTGGTCGGACAGCGCTGCGAAACACCATATATTTT; CDR3 protein: CASSLGRTALRNTIYF
V gene: TRBV7-2; J gene: TRBJ1-2; CDR3 length: 16; clone size: NA; D gene: TRBD1; CDR3 DNA: TGTGCCAGCAGCCCCCGAATCCGGGACAGGGGGTATGGCTACACCTTC; CDR3 protein: CASSPRIRDRGYGYTF
V gene: TRBV6-5; J gene: TRBJ1-3; CDR3 length: 15; clone size: NA; D gene: NA; CDR3 DNA: TGTGCCAGCGCGAGGGGGAAGGGGTGGGGAAACACCATATATTTT; CDR3 protein: CASARGKGWGNTIYF